The 5 T cell receptor beta chains in this list originate from one sample, sequenced in a study of T cell changes during pregnancy in multiple sclerosis. Sequencing used immunoSEQ multiplex PCR; TCRdb keeps in-frame clones, though not all of them. The data show almost 50,000 clones, 80% to 95% seen once. The input for sequencing was peripheral blood, taken after pregnancy. The receptors were sampled from a female donor with multiple sclerosis, enrolled in a pregnancy study.

The rearrangement joins TRBV5-4 to TRBJ2-7, with 15 positions matching TRBD2. The CDR3 length is 16 residues. After removal of 4 bases from V and 2 bases from J, the junction contained 4 bases not matched to a gene. Germline lookup yields CDR1 SGHNT and CDR2 YYREEE (reference sequence). The CDR3 nucleotides read TGTGCCAGCAGCATGGGACTAGCGGGGGGAACCTACGAGCAGTACTTC. It translates to CASSMGLAGGTYEQYF.

In its sample, this clone was seen once. The chain joins TRBV29-1 to TRBJ2-7; 11 nucleotides agree with TRBD1. Germline V gene sequence: CDR1 SQVTM, CDR2 ANQGSEA. Trimming cost V 4 bases and J 5 bases; bases outside gene matches: 7. This CDR3 is 14 amino acids long. The CDR3 nucleotides read TGCAGCGTTGGATGGACAGGGGGCTATAACGAGCAGTACTTC. As protein: CSVGWTGGYNEQYF.

This chain uses TRBV7-9 with TRBJ1-1, with D hard to call. V lost 3 bases and J 1 base, leaving 9 bases between the germline ends. This CDR3 has 14 residues. Germline-derived CDR1 and CDR2 are SEHNR and FQNEAQ (reference sequence). The CDR3 DNA is TGTGCCAGCAGCTTCATAGAGGGGAACACTGAAGCTTTCTTT. Its protein product is CASSFIEGNTEAFF.

V gene TRBV4-3 combines with J gene TRBJ2-1; 8 bases are shared with TRBD1. The ends lost 3 bases at V and 7 bases at J; junction bases unmatched: 2. Looked up from germline, CDR1 is LGHNA and CDR2 is YSLEER. This CDR3 is built from 13 residues. CDR3 DNA: TGCGCCAGCAGCCACCACAGGGGGAATGAGCAGTTCTTC. Its protein is CASSHHRGNEQFF.

The V and J genes are TRBV30 and TRBJ2-1, with D possibly being TRBD1 (6 bases). This CDR3 has 15 residues. The germline gives CDR1 GTSNPN, CDR2 SVGIG (reference sequence). The V end lost 5 bases, the J end lost 4 bases, and 18 bases lay between the germline ends. CDR3 residues: CAWAGDRRRYNEQFF. Here the CDR3 DNA reads TGTGCCTGGGCAGGGGACCGCAGACGGTACAATGAGCAGTTCTTC.